This T cell receptor (beta chain) came from a study of regulatory T cells in long-lasting Graves disease. Findings and limits, study-wide: Sharing of public clonotypes was greater in persistent patients (about 2,700) than in new patients (roughly 1,000).

Investigators prepared the TCR beta libraries by applying iRepertoire HTBI primers and Arm-PCR of CDR3 regions. TCRdb redid the calling of the multiplex PCR reads with MiXCR, one entry per CDR3 protein. The sample includes a few hundred thousand distinct CDR3 sequences, 21% of them seen just once. This clonotype has more than one count but fewer than ten. Its antigen is as yet unknown. Time point reported: persistent/refractory GD, antithyroid drugs over 5 years with positive TRAb. From PBMCs, RNA was extracted and then used to make the TCR library. Looked up from germline, CDR1 is DFQATT and CDR2 is SNEGSKA (reference sequence). V was clipped by 0 bases and J by 4 bases; unmatched bases: 6. The CDR3 contains 15 residues.

The TCR comes from a female donor with Graves disease. V gene TRBV20-1 combines with J gene TRBJ2-1, with 7 positions matching TRBD2. Sequences were derived from peripheral blood mononuclear cells (PBMCs), sampled when the disease was refractory, from a patient treated with antithyroid drugs. CDR3 in DNA: TGCAGTGCTAGAGATCTGGCGGGAGAGTACAATGAGCAGTTCTTC. Protein sequence: CSARDLAGEYNEQFF.